One T cell receptor beta chain is described in this entry. Its antigen is not identified. Data came from immunoSEQ multiplex PCR; TCRdb stores just in-frame clones and leaves some out. The repertoire holds 180,000 or so clones, with approximately 88% as singletons. V was cut by 1 base and J by 1 base, with 14 bases left in between. The germline CDR1 and CDR2 sequences are KGHDR and SFDVKD. The CDR3 length is 17 residues. The data derive from a study of T cell responses to AZD1222 COVID-19 vaccine. Study outcomes and limitations: Clonal diversity was possibly underestimated; the donors were predominantly white British and more often female.

This receptor was identified in an adult in good health. The chain links TRBV24-1 to TRBJ2-3, with a tentative D call TRBD2 (6 bases). The specimen was peripheral blood, collected on day 0 of AZD1222 vaccination. The CDR3 protein is CATSDFRAEGGTDTQYF. CDR3 sequence (DNA): TGTGCCACCAGTGATTTTAGGGCGGAGGGAGGCACAGATACGCAGTATTTT.